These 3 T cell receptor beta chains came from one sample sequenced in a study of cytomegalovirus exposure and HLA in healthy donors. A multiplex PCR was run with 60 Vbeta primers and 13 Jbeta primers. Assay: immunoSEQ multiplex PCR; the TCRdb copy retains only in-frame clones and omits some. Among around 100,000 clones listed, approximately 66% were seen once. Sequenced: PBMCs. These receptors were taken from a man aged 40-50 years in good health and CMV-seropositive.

In DNA form, the CDR3 reads TGTGCCACCAGCAGAGATAGGGGGCTAAATGAAAAACTGTTTTTT. Residues: CATSRDRGLNEKLFF. The chain joins TRBV15 to TRBJ1-4; 7 bases map to TRBD1. Germline V gene lookup returns CDR1 LNHNV and CDR2 YYDKDF (reference sequence). The CDR3 length is 15 residues. Unmatched junction bases numbered 3, after V lost 0 bases and J lost 5 bases.

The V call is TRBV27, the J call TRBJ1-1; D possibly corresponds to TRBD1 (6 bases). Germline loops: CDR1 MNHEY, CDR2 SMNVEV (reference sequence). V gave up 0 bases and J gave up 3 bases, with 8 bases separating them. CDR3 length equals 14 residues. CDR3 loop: CASSLSGGYTEAFF. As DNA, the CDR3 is TGTGCCAGCAGTTTATCAGGGGGTTACACTGAAGCTTTCTTT.

Here the CDR3 reads CASSVRLAGHNEQFF. The CDR3 DNA reads as TGTGCCAGCAGCGTACGGCTAGCGGGCCACAATGAGCAGTTCTTC. The genes are TRBV9 and TRBJ2-1, with TRBD2 matching 8 bases. The J segment lost 5 bases and the V segment lost 1 base, leaving 5 bases of the junction unmatched. The CDR3 sequence is 15 residues long. CDR1 is SGDLS, CDR2 YYNGEE, per germline.